The 18 T cell receptor beta chains in this list originate from one sample, sequenced in a study of low-dose radiotherapy and immunotherapy resistance in tumors. First-strand cDNA relied on TRAV- and TRBV-specific primers spanning alpha and beta chains. A roughly 20-cycle PCR with a constant-region primer and V-primer adapter amplified TCRs. Each CDR3 protein gets one entry after TCRdb re-called the reads with MiXCR. The table has more than 70,000 distinct CDR3 sequences, about 20% seen once; the top ten hold about 13%. Time point given: after trial treatment. The treatment: LDRT plus nivolumab, ipilimumab, low-dose cyclophosphamide and aspirin (RACIN trial). The sequencing used PBMCs, collected after low-dose radiotherapy plus immunotherapy. Receptors originate from a female donor with ovarian cancer.

This clonotype has at least ten counts. V and J are TRBV7-2 and TRBJ2-7, with a tentative D call TRBD1 (7 bases). CDR3 size: 14 residues. Trimming left V 5 bases short and J 2 bases short, with 13 bases between. From germline, CDR1 is SGHTA and CDR2 FQGNSA. The CDR3 spells CASSGGDRAYEQYF. The CDR3 DNA reads as TGTGCCAGCAGCGGCGGGGACAGAGCCTACGAGCAGTACTTC. Looking up the rest from reference TRBV7-2 and TRBJ2-7 gives the full variable domain: GAGVSQSPSNKVTEKGKDVELRCDPISGHTALYWYRQSLGQGLEFLIYFQGNSAPDKSGLPSDRFSAERTGGSVSTLTIQRTQQEDSAVYLCASSGGDRAYEQYFGPGTRLTVT.

This clonotype was recorded a few times. The V and J genes are TRBV6-2 or TRBV6-3 and TRBJ2-1; D unresolved. The CDR3 length is 14 residues. CDR1 MNHEY and CDR2 SVGEGT come from the germline V gene. Trimming took 6 bases from V and 7 from J, leaving 16 bases between them. CDR3 in amino acids: CASSSDRTANEQFF. CDR3 nucleotides: TGTGCCAGCAGCTCCGACCGAACTGCTAATGAGCAGTTCTTC.

This clonotype was picked up many times. The chain uses TRBV20-1 and TRBJ2-1; TRBD1 matches at 9 bases. This CDR3 spans 15 amino acids. The V gene's germline CDR1 is DFQATT and CDR2 SNEGSKA (reference sequence). Losses at the gene ends were 5 bases for V and 3 bases for J; bases not matched to a gene: 8. CDR3 residues: CSAPKQGANYNEQFF. The DNA of the CDR3 is TGCAGTGCTCCCAAACAGGGGGCTAACTACAATGAGCAGTTCTTC.

This clonotype was seen repeatedly, ten times or more. J is TRBJ2-7 and V is TRBV4-1, with a possible D match to TRBD1 (5 bases). V lost 0 bases to trimming and J lost 3 bases, with 12 bases between them. Germline CDR1 reads MGHRA; CDR2 reads YSYEKL. The CDR3 has 15 amino acids. Here the CDR3 reads CASSQDRQTIYEQYF. For the CDR3, the DNA is TGCGCCAGCAGCCAAGACCGACAGACCATCTACGAGCAGTACTTC.

Ten or more counts support this clonotype. The chain employs TRBV30 and TRBJ1-6; D possibly corresponds to TRBD1 (6 bases). The CDR3 has 13 amino acids. Germline V CDR1 and CDR2: GTSNPN, SVGIG (reference sequence). V was pared by 4 bases and J by 9 bases, with 13 bases between. The CDR3 loop is CAWIGQLGSPLHF. As DNA, the CDR3 is TGTGCCTGGATCGGACAGTTAGGTTCACCCCTCCACTTT.

Many counts were recorded for this clonotype. The genes are TRBV11-2 and TRBJ2-1, with 7 bases aligning to TRBD2. Germline-derived CDR1 and CDR2 are SGHAT and FQNNGV. The CDR3 consists of 17 residues. The V segment lost 8 bases and the J segment 0 bases; nucleotides outside the gene matches: 13. CDR3 nucleotides: TGTGCCAGCGCAAAGGGGAAAGGGAGGGCCTCCTACAATGAGCAGTTCTTC. As protein: CASAKGKGRASYNEQFF.

There are many counts of this clonotype. The gene calls are TRBV2 and TRBJ1-1; D might be TRBD1 (5 bases). Looked up from germline, CDR1 is SNHLY and CDR2 is FYNNEI. This CDR3 spans 14 amino acids. The ends were cut back, 8 bases at V and 1 base at J, with 14 bases in the middle. The CDR3 sequence: CASRRDGSNTEAFF. For the CDR3, the DNA is TGTGCCAGCCGGCGGGACGGTTCGAACACTGAAGCTTTCTTT. The entire variable domain, with the rest obtained from reference TRBV2 and TRBJ1-1, is as follows: EPEVTQTPSHQVTQMGQEVILRCVPISNHLYFYWYRQILGQKVEFLVSFYNNEISEKSEIFDDQFSVERPDGSNFTLKIRSTKLEDSAMYFCASRRDGSNTEAFFGQGTRLTVV.

This clonotype was counted ten times or more. The gene calls are TRBV6-6 and TRBJ1-6, with 8 bases matching TRBD1. V gave up 0 bases and J gave up 0 bases; unmatched junction bases: 1. The CDR3 loop spans 17 amino acids. The germline V gene has CDR1 MNHNY and CDR2 SVGAGI (reference sequence). This CDR3 reads CASSYSGQGSYNSPLHF. As DNA, the CDR3 is TGTGCCAGCAGTTACTCAGGACAGGGCTCCTATAATTCACCCCTCCACTTT.

At least ten counts were recorded for this clonotype. This chain connects TRBV4-1 to TRBJ2-7, with D perhaps matching TRBD1 (5 bases). The germline V gene encodes CDR1 MGHRA and CDR2 YSYEKL. V was clipped by 4 bases and J by 1 base, with 17 bases between them. CDR3 length: 16 amino acids. In nucleotides, the CDR3 is TGCGCCAGCAGCCCTTCCCTTGGGGCTGCTTCCTACGAGCAGTACTTC. As protein: CASSPSLGAASYEQYF.

This chain uses TRBV2 with TRBJ1-1, with D possibly being TRBD1 (5 bases). The CDR3 is 13 residues long. The germline V gene encodes CDR1 SNHLY and CDR2 FYNNEI. Deletions cut 7 bases from V and 0 bases from J, with 9 bases between. The CDR3 sequence is CASTVDMNTEAFF. CDR3 bases: TGTGCCAGCACAGTGGACATGAACACTGAAGCTTTCTTT.

The chain recombines TRBV4-3 with TRBJ2-7; tentatively, D is TRBD2 (5 bases). Trimming shortened V by 2 bases and J by 2 bases, and 25 bases separated the two germline ends. The CDR3 has 19 residues. Germline values: CDR1 LGHNA, CDR2 YSLEER. The CDR3 coding sequence is TGCGCCAGCAGCCAACTACAGCCAAGAAGCGGAAACCCTACCTACGAGCAGTACTTC. This translates into CASSQLQPRSGNPTYEQYF.

Note on this clonotype: Just one base apart from a much larger clone, this may be a read error. This chain joins TRBV29-1 and TRBJ2-2; possible D gene TRBD1, 6 bases. Germline V lookup: CDR1 SQVTM, CDR2 ANQGSEA. The CDR3 is 16 amino acids. In DNA, the CDR3 is TGCAGCGGGCGCCCCCTCGAGATCCGGGACACCGGGGAGCGGTTTTTT. Translation: CSGRPLEIRDTGERFF.

This clonotype was observed once. A far larger clone is a single base away, which makes a read error likely. The J gene is TRBJ2-7, the V gene TRBV5-4; 10 positions agree with TRBD1. This CDR3 comprises 14 residues. Germline V lookup: CDR1 SGHNT, CDR2 YYREEE (reference sequence). Unmatched junction bases numbered 9, after V lost 5 bases and J lost 7 bases. The CDR3 loop reads CASRSSGTGDEQYF. The CDR3 coding sequence is TGTGCCAGCAGATCTTCCGGGACAGGGGATGAGCAGTACTTC.

Ten or more counts support this clonotype. The chain couples TRBV11-2 to TRBJ2-1, with a weak D call TRBD1 (5 bases). Trimming cost V 1 base and J 5 bases, with 9 bases left between them. This CDR3 has 14 residues. CDR1 and CDR2 (germline): SGHAT, FQNNGV. This CDR3 is CASSLGGEHNEQFF. CDR3 nucleotide sequence: TGTGCCAGCAGCTTAGGGGGCGAACACAATGAGCAGTTCTTC.

This clonotype was recorded many times. The rearrangement joins TRBV2 to TRBJ1-5; D unclear. The germline CDR1 and CDR2 sequences are SNHLY and FYNNEI. V shed 1 base and J shed 0 bases, with 10 bases lying between them. This CDR3 is 16 amino acids long. Written as DNA, the CDR3 is TGTGCCAGCAGTGAAGTAGGGCGATATAGCAATCAGCCCCAGCATTTT. It specifies CASSEVGRYSNQPQHF.

This clonotype was picked up many times. The chain combines TRBV5-4 with TRBJ2-7, with TRBD2 matching 8 bases. CDR1 SGHNT and CDR2 YYREEE come from the germline V gene (reference sequence). J gave up 2 bases and V 1 base, and 8 bases lay outside the gene matches. There are 16 residues in the CDR3. The CDR3 reads CASSLRASGPAYEQYF. For the CDR3, the DNA is TGTGCCAGCAGCTTGCGGGCTAGCGGGCCTGCCTACGAGCAGTACTTC.

This clonotype was recorded many times. The V call is TRBV29-1, the J call TRBJ2-7; D may correspond to TRBD1 or TRBD2 (5 bases each). With 4 bases removed from V and 7 bases from J, the gap between germline ends came to 17 bases. This CDR3 contains 13 residues. Germline V gene sequence: CDR1 SQVTM, CDR2 ANQGSEA. The DNA of the CDR3 is TGCAGCGTTGTACGGGACCCAATTGAAGAGCAGTACTTC. It yields the protein CSVVRDPIEEQYF.

This clonotype has ten or more counts. The chain has TRBV28 and TRBJ2-7, with D perhaps TRBD1 (6 bases). Germline lookup yields CDR1 MDHEN and CDR2 SYDVKM. The CDR3 sequence is 14 residues long. V lost 5 bases, J lost 3 bases, and 14 bases lay in between. The CDR3 sequence: CASSVGTLFYEQYF. CDR3 nucleotides: TGTGCCAGCAGTGTGGGGACACTCTTCTACGAGCAGTACTTC.